The present T cell receptor (beta chain) was sequenced within a study of CD8+CD57+ T cells in acquired aplastic anemia. Germline loops: CDR1 MNHEY, CDR2 SMNVEV (reference sequence). The CDR3 is 15 amino acids. In regard to this clonotype: A read error may account for a junction end that differs from germline.

For CDR3 and TCR beta VDJ profiling, genomic DNA was the template used. TCRdb used MiXCR to reprocess the reads, holding one entry per CDR3 protein. Among 130,000 or so distinct CDR3 sequences listed, approximately 41% were seen once. Flow cytometry had shown expanded CD8+CD57+ cells in the patients chosen for sequencing. The sample taken for sequencing was sorted CD4+, CD8+, or CD8+CD57+ T cells (not recorded which) from PBMCs. This chain joins TRBV27 and TRBJ1-2; a weak D match, TRBD1 (5 bases). This receptor was identified in a human donor with aplastic anemia. CDR3 coding DNA: TGTGCCCGCAGTCCTAGTCCAGGGAATCACTATGGCTACACCTTC. The encoded protein is CARSPSPGNHYGYTF.